The 13 T cell receptor beta chains below all came from one sample that was sequenced in a study of shared T cell receptors in the human thymus listed by TCRdb under 2021. Libraries came from the immunoSEQ multiplex PCR assay. The clones in this table, taken by TCRdb from immuneACCESS, are in-frame only. Not every clone is retained; where verified, under half of the shortfall comes from an unresolved V gene, and the cause of the rest is unknown. Present in this sample are about 610,000 clones, over 75% of which were seen just once. The ten largest clonotypes hold about 0.01% of the sample. The same sample was also studied in work on human thymus T cells.

Sequenced material: thymocytes. The receptors were sampled from a boy in the first two years of life with a congenital heart defect. Donor details come from another sample of the same person, matched by shared clones.

This chain joins TRBV5-1 and TRBJ2-2; 10 nucleotides line up with TRBD2. V lost 2 bases to trimming and J lost 5 bases; unmatched junction nucleotides: 6. The CDR3 extends over 16 amino acids. CDR1 and CDR2 from the germline V gene are SGHRS and YFSETQ. The CDR3 spells CASSLRLAGETGELFF. In DNA, the CDR3 is TGCGCCAGCAGCTTACGGCTAGCGGGAGAAACCGGGGAGCTGTTTTTT.

The chain uses TRBV6-1 and TRBJ2-3, with TRBD2 matching over 8 bases. The V gene end was trimmed by 2 bases and the J gene end by 0 bases; junction bases not matched to a gene: 7. CDR3 length equals 17 residues. CDR1 is MNHNS and CDR2 is SASEGT in the germline V gene. The CDR3 protein is CASSEMSPSGSTDTQYF. CDR3 in DNA: TGTGCCAGCAGTGAAATGTCTCCTAGCGGGAGCACAGATACGCAGTATTTT.

The chain links TRBV6-1 to TRBJ2-7; no clear D gene. Germline V gene sequence: CDR1 MNHNS, CDR2 SASEGT. Trimming took 4 bases from V and 2 from J, leaving 9 bases between them. This CDR3 contains 13 residues. As DNA, the CDR3 is TGTGCCAGCAGTGGGGCTACGACCTACGAGCAGTACTTC. Amino acid sequence: CASSGATTYEQYF.

This clone showed up just once. The chain joins TRBV4-1 to TRBJ2-1; TRBD2 agrees at 8 bases. CDR1 is MGHRA, CDR2 YSYEKL, per germline. The CDR3 covers 16 residues. Trimming at V came to 1 base and at J to 2 bases, leaving 4 bases not matched to a gene. The CDR3 here is CASSQASGRPYNEQFF. In DNA form, the CDR3 reads TGCGCCAGCAGCCAAGCGAGCGGGAGACCCTACAATGAGCAGTTCTTC.

J is TRBJ2-7 and V is TRBV28; D remains unclear. The CDR3 sequence is 14 residues long. Between the trimmed V and J ends, which lost 6 bases and 0 bases, there was a span of 12 bases. Germline lookup yields CDR1 MDHEN and CDR2 SYDVKM. Written as DNA, the CDR3 is TGTGCCAGCAGCCCCCTCCACAGCTCCTACGAGCAGTACTTC. Protein: CASSPLHSSYEQYF.

The chain has TRBV7-9 and TRBJ2-7; tentative D call: TRBD1 (6 bases). There are 14 residues in the CDR3. Germline assignment: CDR1 SEHNR and CDR2 FQNEAQ (reference sequence). V shed 7 bases and J shed 2 bases, with 15 bases lying between them. CDR3 residues: CASTNPGQPYEQYF. The CDR3 coding sequence is TGTGCCAGCACAAACCCGGGACAACCCTACGAGCAGTACTTC.

This clone turned up a few times. This sequence joins TRBV5-4 and TRBJ1-2; 7 nucleotides align to TRBD1. Germline V CDR1 and CDR2: SGHNT, YYREEE (reference sequence). V was clipped by 9 bases and J by 5 bases; unmatched bases: 13. CDR3 length equals 14 residues. In nucleotides, the CDR3 is TGTGCCACCTTCTTGAGGGGGCGCGGATATGGCTACACCTTC. Residues: CATFLRGRGYGYTF.

In this sample, this clone turned up once. V is TRBV12-2 and J is TRBJ2-7; TRBD2, as called in the table, went unchecked against the DNA. TRBV12-2 is assigned pseudogene status. This CDR3 has 13 residues. CDR3 protein: CASRPGGGNEQYF. The DNA of the CDR3 is TGTGCAAGTCGACCCGGGGGGGGCAACGAGCAGTACTTC.

The chain joins TRBV30 to TRBJ1-5, with D perhaps TRBD1 (5 bases). Between the trimmed V and J ends, which lost 4 bases and 5 bases, there was a span of 18 bases. Germline V gene data show CDR1 as GTSNPN and CDR2 as SVGIG (reference sequence). This CDR3 contains 15 residues. The CDR3 region is CAWNSGPGGHQPQHF. CDR3 coding DNA: TGTGCCTGGAATTCGGGGCCTGGAGGGCATCAGCCCCAGCATTTT.

This sequence joins TRBV4-2 and TRBJ1-4; 8 bases match TRBD1. The V gene end was trimmed by 5 bases and the J gene end by 0 bases; junction bases not matched to a gene: 14. The CDR3 is made up of 19 amino acids. In germline, CDR1 is LGHNA, CDR2 YNFKEQ. The DNA of the CDR3 is TGTGCCAGCAGCGCGTTCTCCGGGACAGGTCCTCCAACTAATGAAAAACTGTTTTTT. It translates to CASSAFSGTGPPTNEKLFF.

On this clone: In this CDR3 the conserved last residue, phenylalanine or tryptophan, is missing, so a read error is likely. The DNA is left out, because the CDR3 cannot be placed on it with certainty; the CDR3 is given as TCRdb lists it. The J gene is TRBJ2-7, the V gene TRBV6-1; the table's D gene call, TRBD2, was not cross checked with the DNA. CDR1 is MNHNS, CDR2 SASEGT, per germline. The CDR3 length equals 14 residues, ends included. CDR3 sequence: CASSENEVLAGGPY.

The gene calls are TRBV5-6 and TRBJ2-7; 11 positions match TRBD1. V dropped 2 bases and J dropped 3; count of bases not matched to a gene: 7. This CDR3 comprises 16 residues. Germline V lookup: CDR1 SGHDT, CDR2 YYEEEE. This chain's CDR3 is CASSLPAGQGDYEQYF. The CDR3 nucleotides are TGTGCCAGCAGCTTACCCGCGGGACAGGGGGACTACGAGCAGTACTTC.

This clone occurred once. The rearrangement links TRBV29-1 to TRBJ2-3; 9 bases fit TRBD1. The CDR3 loop spans 15 amino acids. Germline V CDR1 and CDR2: SQVTM, ANQGSEA. Trimming at V came to 6 bases and at J to 4 bases, leaving 11 bases not matched to a gene. The CDR3 loop reads CSVPIYRGPADTQYF. The CDR3 DNA follows: TGCAGCGTACCCATCTACAGGGGGCCGGCAGATACGCAGTATTTT.